This TCR beta chain originates from a study of T cell responses to AZD1222 COVID-19 vaccine. Study results and limitations: Baseline serology detected seropositivity in only six AZD1222 recipients. Donors in the cohort were predominantly white British and more often female, and clonal diversity was possibly underestimated. Across spike, vaccine-associated CD4 TCRs were found, dominant at 160-218 and 743-854.

V was cut by 1 base and J by 2 bases, with 9 bases left in between. This CDR3 comprises 14 residues. The V gene's germline CDR1 is SGHNT and CDR2 YENEEA. Produced via immunoSEQ multiplex PCR; TCRdb's table is partial and in-frame only. Of nearly 110,000 clones listed, less than 95% were seen once; the top ten hold 7.5% to 9%. To note about this clone: What it binds is not known.

The material sequenced was peripheral blood, taken 28 days after the second AZD1222 dose. The rearrangement links TRBV11-3 to TRBJ2-7, with a tentative D call TRBD1 (6 bases). This receptor was identified in an adult who received the AZD1222 COVID-19 vaccine. The CDR3 is CASSLGGQTYEQYF. The CDR3, as DNA: TGTGCCAGCAGCTTAGGAGGACAGACCTACGAGCAGTACTTC.